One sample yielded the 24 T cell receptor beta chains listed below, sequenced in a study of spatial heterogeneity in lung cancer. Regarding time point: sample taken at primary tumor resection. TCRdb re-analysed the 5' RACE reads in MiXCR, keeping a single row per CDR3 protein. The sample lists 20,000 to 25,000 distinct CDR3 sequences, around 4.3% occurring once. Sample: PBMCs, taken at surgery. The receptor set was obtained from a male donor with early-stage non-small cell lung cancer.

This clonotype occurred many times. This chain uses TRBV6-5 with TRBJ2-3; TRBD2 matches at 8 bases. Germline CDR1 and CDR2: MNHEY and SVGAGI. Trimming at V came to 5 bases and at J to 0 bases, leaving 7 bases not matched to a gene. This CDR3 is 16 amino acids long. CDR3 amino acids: CASSDRAGVSTDTQYF. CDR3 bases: TGTGCCAGCAGTGACCGAGCGGGAGTAAGCACAGATACGCAGTATTTT.

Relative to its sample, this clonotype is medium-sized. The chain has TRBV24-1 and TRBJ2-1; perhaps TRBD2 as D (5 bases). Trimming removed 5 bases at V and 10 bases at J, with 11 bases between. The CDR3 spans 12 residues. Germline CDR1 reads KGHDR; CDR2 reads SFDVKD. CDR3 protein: CATSGPPGEQFF. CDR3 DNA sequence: TGTGCCACCAGTGGTCCTCCGGGGGAGCAGTTCTTC.

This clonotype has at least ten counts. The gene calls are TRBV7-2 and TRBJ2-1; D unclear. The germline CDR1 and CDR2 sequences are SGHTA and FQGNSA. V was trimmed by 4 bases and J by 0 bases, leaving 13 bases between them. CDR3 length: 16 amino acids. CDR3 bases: TGTGCCAGCAGCTACGACCTGGCCAGCTCCTACAATGAGCAGTTCTTC. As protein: CASSYDLASSYNEQFF.

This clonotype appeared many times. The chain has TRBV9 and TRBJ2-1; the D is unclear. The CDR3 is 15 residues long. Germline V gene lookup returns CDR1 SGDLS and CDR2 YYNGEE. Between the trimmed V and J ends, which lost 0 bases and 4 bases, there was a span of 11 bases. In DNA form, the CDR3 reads TGTGCCAGCAGCGTAGCTGGCTCCCTGTACAATGAGCAGTTCTTC. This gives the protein CASSVAGSLYNEQFF.

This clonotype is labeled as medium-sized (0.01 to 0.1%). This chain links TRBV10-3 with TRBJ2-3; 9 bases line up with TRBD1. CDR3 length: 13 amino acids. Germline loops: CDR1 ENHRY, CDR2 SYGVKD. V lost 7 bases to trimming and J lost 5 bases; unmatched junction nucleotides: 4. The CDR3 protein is CAIMGGQGDTQYF. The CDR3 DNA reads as TGTGCCATCATGGGGGGACAGGGAGATACGCAGTATTTT.

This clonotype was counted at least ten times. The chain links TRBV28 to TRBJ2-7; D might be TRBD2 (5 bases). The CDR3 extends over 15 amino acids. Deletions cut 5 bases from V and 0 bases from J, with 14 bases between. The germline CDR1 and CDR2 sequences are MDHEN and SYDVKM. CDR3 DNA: TGTGCCAGCAGTCCTTTTATCGGGAACTCCTACGAGCAGTACTTC. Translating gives CASSPFIGNSYEQYF.

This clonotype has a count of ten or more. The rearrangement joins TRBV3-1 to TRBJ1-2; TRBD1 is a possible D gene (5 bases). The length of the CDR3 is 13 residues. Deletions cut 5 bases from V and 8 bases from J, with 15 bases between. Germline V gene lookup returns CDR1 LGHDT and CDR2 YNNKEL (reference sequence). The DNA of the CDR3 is TGTGCCAGCAGCAAAGGGACGGTTGGGGGCTACACCTTC. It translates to CASSKGTVGGYTF.

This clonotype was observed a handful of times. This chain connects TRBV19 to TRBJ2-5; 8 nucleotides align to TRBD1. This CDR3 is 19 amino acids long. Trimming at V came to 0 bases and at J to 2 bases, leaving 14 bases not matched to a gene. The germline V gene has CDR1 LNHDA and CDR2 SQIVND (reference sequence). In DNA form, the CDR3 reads TGTGCCAGTAGTATAGACCCGGGACAGGCCCTGCCACGTCAAGAGACCCAGTACTTC. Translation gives CASSIDPGQALPRQETQYF.

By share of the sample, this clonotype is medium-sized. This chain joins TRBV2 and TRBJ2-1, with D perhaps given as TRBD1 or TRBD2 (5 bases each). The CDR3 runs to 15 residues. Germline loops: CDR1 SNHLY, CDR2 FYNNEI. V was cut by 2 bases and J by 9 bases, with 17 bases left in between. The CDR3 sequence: CASSESEGSLGEQFF. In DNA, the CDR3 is TGTGCCAGCAGTGAATCTGAGGGGTCCCTGGGTGAGCAGTTCTTC.

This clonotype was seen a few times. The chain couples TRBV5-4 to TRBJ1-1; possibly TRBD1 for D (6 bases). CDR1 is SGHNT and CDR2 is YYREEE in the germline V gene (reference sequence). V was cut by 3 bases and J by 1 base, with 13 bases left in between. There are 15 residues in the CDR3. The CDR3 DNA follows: TGTGCCAGCAGCTGGGGGGGACAAAGGAACACTGAAGCTTTCTTT. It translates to CASSWGGQRNTEAFF.

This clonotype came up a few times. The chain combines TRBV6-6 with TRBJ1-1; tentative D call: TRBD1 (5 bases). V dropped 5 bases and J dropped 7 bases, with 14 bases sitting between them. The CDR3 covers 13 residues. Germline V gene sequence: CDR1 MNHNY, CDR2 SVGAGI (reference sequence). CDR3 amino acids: CASSPHQGSEAFF. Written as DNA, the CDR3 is TGTGCCAGCAGTCCCCACCAGGGTAGTGAAGCTTTCTTT.

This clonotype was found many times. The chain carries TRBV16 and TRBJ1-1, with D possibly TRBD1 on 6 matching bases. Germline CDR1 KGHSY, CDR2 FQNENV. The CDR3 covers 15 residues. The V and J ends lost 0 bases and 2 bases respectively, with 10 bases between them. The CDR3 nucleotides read TGTGCCAGCAGCCAATCCCCGGGACAAAACACTGAAGCTTTCTTT. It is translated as CASSQSPGQNTEAFF.

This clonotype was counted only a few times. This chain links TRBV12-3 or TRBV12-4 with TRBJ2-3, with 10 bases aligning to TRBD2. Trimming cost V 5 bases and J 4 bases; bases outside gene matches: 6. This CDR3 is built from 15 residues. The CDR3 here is CASSRLAGVADTQYF. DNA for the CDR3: TGTGCCAGCAGTCGACTAGCGGGCGTCGCAGATACGCAGTATTTT.

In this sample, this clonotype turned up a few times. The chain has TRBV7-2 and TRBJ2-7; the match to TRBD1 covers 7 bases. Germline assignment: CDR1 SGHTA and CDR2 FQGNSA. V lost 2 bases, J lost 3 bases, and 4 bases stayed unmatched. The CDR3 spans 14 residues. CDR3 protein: CASSLSTGLYEQYF. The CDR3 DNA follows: TGTGCCAGCAGCTTATCGACAGGGCTCTACGAGCAGTACTTC.

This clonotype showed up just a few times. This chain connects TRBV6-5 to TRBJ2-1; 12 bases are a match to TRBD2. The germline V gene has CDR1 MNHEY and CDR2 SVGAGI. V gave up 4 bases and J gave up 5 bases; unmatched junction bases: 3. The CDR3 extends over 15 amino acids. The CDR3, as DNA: TGTGCCAGCAGTTTTTGGACTAGCGGGAACAATGAGCAGTTCTTC. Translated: CASSFWTSGNNEQFF.

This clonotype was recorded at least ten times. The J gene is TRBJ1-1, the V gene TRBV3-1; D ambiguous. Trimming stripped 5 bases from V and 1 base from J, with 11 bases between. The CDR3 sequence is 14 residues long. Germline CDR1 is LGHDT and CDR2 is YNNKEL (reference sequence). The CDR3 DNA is TGTGCCAGCAGCTCAAGAGCGGAGAACACTGAAGCTTTCTTT. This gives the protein CASSSRAENTEAFF.

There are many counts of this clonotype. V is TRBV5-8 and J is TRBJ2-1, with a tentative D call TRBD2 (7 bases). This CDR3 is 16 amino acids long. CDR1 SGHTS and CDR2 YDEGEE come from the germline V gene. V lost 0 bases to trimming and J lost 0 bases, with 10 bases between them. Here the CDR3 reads CASSLDRGASYNEQFF. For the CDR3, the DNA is TGTGCCAGCAGCTTGGATCGGGGGGCCTCCTACAATGAGCAGTTCTTC.

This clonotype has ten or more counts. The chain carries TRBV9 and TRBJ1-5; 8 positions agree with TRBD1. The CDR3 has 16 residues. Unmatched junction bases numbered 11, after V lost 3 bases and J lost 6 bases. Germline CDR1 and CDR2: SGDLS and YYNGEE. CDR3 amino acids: CASSGPPDRAGQPQHF. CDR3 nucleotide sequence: TGTGCCAGCAGCGGCCCACCGGACAGGGCGGGTCAGCCCCAGCATTTT.

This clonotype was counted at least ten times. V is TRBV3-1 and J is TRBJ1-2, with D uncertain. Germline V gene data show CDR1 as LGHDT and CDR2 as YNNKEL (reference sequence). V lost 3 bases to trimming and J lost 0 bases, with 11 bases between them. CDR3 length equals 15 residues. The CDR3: CASSQHRTTNYGYTF. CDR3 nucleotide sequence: TGTGCCAGCAGCCAGCACAGAACAACTAACTATGGCTACACCTTC.

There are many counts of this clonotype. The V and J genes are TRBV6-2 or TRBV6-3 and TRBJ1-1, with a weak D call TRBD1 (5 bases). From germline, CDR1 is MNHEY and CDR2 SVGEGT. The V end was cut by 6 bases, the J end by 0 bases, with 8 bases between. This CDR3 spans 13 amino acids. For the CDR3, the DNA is TGTGCCAGCAGCCTACAGGTGAACACTGAAGCTTTCTTT. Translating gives CASSLQVNTEAFF.

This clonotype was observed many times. The DNA of the CDR3 is TGCGCCAGCAGCCTGACAGGGTACGACACTGAAGCTTTCTTT. Translated: CASSLTGYDTEAFF. V and J are TRBV5-1 and TRBJ1-1, with TRBD1 identical over 7 bases. Germline V gene data show CDR1 as SGHRS and CDR2 as YFSETQ. Trimming cost V 4 bases and J 3 bases; bases outside gene matches: 6. The CDR3 loop spans 14 amino acids.

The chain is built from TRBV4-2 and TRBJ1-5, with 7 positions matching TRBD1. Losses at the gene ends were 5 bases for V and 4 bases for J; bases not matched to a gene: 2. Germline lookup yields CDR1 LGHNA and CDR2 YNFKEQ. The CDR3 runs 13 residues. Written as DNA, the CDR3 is TGTGCCAGCAGCTCAGGGGGGAATCAGCCCCAGCATTTT. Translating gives CASSSGGNQPQHF.

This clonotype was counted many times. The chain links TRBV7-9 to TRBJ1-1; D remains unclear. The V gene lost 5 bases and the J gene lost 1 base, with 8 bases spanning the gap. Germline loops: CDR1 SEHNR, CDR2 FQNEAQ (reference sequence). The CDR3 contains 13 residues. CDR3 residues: CASSPGANTEAFF. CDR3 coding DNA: TGTGCCAGCAGCCCCGGAGCGAACACTGAAGCTTTCTTT.

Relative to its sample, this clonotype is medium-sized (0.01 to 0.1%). CDR3 nucleotides: TGTGCCAGCAGTTCCTTTAGCGGGAGCACAGATACGCAGTATTTT. This encodes CASSSFSGSTDTQYF. The chain couples TRBV27 to TRBJ2-3; 7 positions agree with TRBD2. Germline values: CDR1 MNHEY, CDR2 SMNVEV (reference sequence). V was pared by 4 bases and J by 0 bases, with 4 bases of the junction left unmatched. CDR3 size: 15 residues.